A single sample is the source of the 11 T cell receptor beta chains below, sequenced in a study of T cells after yellow fever vaccination. TCRdb reprocessed the 5' RACE reads via MiXCR and lists one record per CDR3 protein. Found here are roughly 120,000 distinct CDR3 sequences, 6.5% to 8% of them singletons; the top ten hold 2.5%. Sequencing was performed on CD4+ T cells sorted from PBMCs, taken 10 days after the first yellow fever vaccination. Receptors were obtained from a man between 18 and 35 years old who received the YFV17D yellow fever vaccine.

This clonotype has ten or more counts. The chain links TRBV6-5 to TRBJ2-3; possibly TRBD1 or TRBD2 for D (6 bases each). There are 15 residues in the CDR3. The V end lost 0 bases, the J end lost 4 bases, and 11 bases lay between the germline ends. CDR1 and CDR2 from the germline V gene are MNHEY and SVGAGI. CDR3 protein: CASSYSAGGADTQYF. CDR3 bases: TGTGCCAGCAGTTACTCTGCCGGGGGCGCAGATACGCAGTATTTT.

This clonotype has at least ten counts. Here the CDR3 reads CASSRDASSGNEQFF. The CDR3, as DNA: TGTGCCAGCAGCCGGGACGCTAGTTCGGGCAATGAGCAGTTCTTC. J is TRBJ2-1 and V is TRBV4-2; D is possibly TRBD1 or TRBD2 (5 bases each). This CDR3 comprises 15 residues. Trimming cost V 4 bases and J 6 bases, with 16 bases left between them. Germline assignment: CDR1 LGHNA and CDR2 YNFKEQ.

This clonotype was observed at least ten times. The chain recombines TRBV5-1 with TRBJ2-3; D unclear. Trimming removed 3 bases at V and 0 bases at J, with 17 bases between. CDR1 SGHRS and CDR2 YFSETQ come from the germline V gene. The CDR3 consists of 17 residues. The CDR3 spells CASSSLTAASSTDTQYF. Here the CDR3 DNA reads TGCGCCAGCAGCTCGTTAACTGCGGCTTCTAGCACAGATACGCAGTATTTT.

V and J are TRBV12-3 or TRBV12-4 and TRBJ2-2, with D tentatively TRBD1 (6 bases). The CDR3 length is 13 residues. V lost 2 bases to trimming and J lost 6 bases, with 7 bases between them. The CDR3 nucleotides are TGTGCCAGCAGTTTAAAGGGGGCCGGGGAGCTGTTTTTT. Translated, it gives CASSLKGAGELFF.

This clonotype appeared many times. The chain links TRBV4-1 to TRBJ2-4; D is perhaps TRBD1 or TRBD2 (5 bases each). Germline loops: CDR1 MGHRA, CDR2 YSYEKL. The CDR3 has 18 residues. Between the trimmed V and J ends, which lost 2 bases and 0 bases, there was a span of 17 bases. CDR3 nucleotides: TGCGCCAGCAGCCAACCCAAAGGGACCTTAATAGCCAAAAACATTCAGTACTTC. This codes for CASSQPKGTLIAKNIQYF.

J is TRBJ2-7 and V is TRBV25-1, with 7 bases that match TRBD2. Per the germline V gene, CDR1 is MGHDK and CDR2 is SYGVNS. CDR3 size: 13 residues. V lost 4 bases to trimming and J lost 3 bases; unmatched junction nucleotides: 3. The CDR3: CASSVAGVYEQYF. The CDR3 DNA reads TGTGCCAGCAGTGTCGCGGGGGTCTACGAGCAGTACTTC.

In this sample, this clonotype turned up a few times. The chain recombines TRBV5-1 with TRBJ2-7; 8 bases are a match to TRBD2. Germline V gene data show CDR1 as SGHRS and CDR2 as YFSETQ. The CDR3 covers 15 residues. Trimming cost V 0 bases and J 6 bases; bases outside gene matches: 8. CDR3 amino acids: CASSLAREGRGEQYF. DNA for the CDR3: TGCGCCAGCAGCTTGGCCCGGGAGGGCAGAGGCGAGCAGTACTTC.

The chain couples TRBV9 to TRBJ2-3; the D is unclear. The germline V and J ends were trimmed by 4 bases and 11 bases, with 26 bases remaining between them. The CDR3 covers 16 residues. Germline values: CDR1 SGDLS, CDR2 YYNGEE. DNA of the CDR3: TGTGCCAGCAGCCCCCAGGTCCAACCATTGGGGTTCGGGCAGTATTTT. This translates into CASSPQVQPLGFGQYF.

This clonotype has only a few counts. This sequence joins TRBV5-1 and TRBJ1-6; no reliable D call. The germline V and J ends were trimmed by 6 bases and 0 bases, with 7 bases remaining between them. Germline CDR1 and CDR2: SGHRS and YFSETQ. The CDR3 has 14 amino acids. This CDR3 is CASTIDSYNSPLHF. The CDR3, as DNA: TGCGCCAGCACTATAGACTCCTATAATTCACCCCTCCACTTT.

This clonotype was detected ten times or more. This chain's CDR3 is CASSNILSTDTQYF. The CDR3 DNA sequence: TGTGCCAGCAGTAATATACTTAGCACAGATACGCAGTATTTT. The chain links TRBV7-2 to TRBJ2-3; D not resolved. CDR1 and CDR2 (germline): SGHTA, FQGNSA. The CDR3 runs 14 residues. The V end lost 6 bases, the J end lost 0 bases, and 10 bases lay between the germline ends.

This clonotype was seen repeatedly, ten times or more. This sequence joins TRBV4-2 and TRBJ2-7, with 11 nucleotides matching TRBD2. J gave up 1 base and V 4 bases, and 12 bases lay outside the gene matches. Germline V gene sequence: CDR1 LGHNA, CDR2 YNFKEQ. There are 18 residues in the CDR3. For the CDR3, the DNA is TGTGCCAGCAGCCTGGGACCCCTAGCGGGGGGTTTATCCTACGAGCAGTACTTC. Translated: CASSLGPLAGGLSYEQYF.